This TCR beta chain was observed in a study of T-cell reconstitution after alpha-beta-depleted transplantation in children. Study conclusions and caveats: Counts and diversity of T cells one year after transplant came mostly from newly produced T cells. Reportedly, only several hundred clones from non-depleted graft cells drove alpha-beta T-cell counts at about two months. The origin of high day-60 TCRbeta diversity in some patients lay in surviving recipient T cells and thymic progenitors.

In germline, CDR1 is MGHDK, CDR2 SYGVNS. This CDR3 is built from 15 residues. V lost 3 bases and J 0 bases, leaving 10 bases between the germline ends. Unique molecular identifiers were built into the TCRbeta library. TCRdb used MiXCR to reprocess the PCR reads, holding one entry per CDR3 protein. There are under 300,000 distinct CDR3 sequences in the sample; around 10% occur only once, and 20% to 30% lies in the top ten. This clonotype appeared many times. The antigen is unknown. This sequence was found in a male patient between 2 and 15 years old who had a stem cell transplant for chronic granulomatous disease, so the T cells may come from the graft donor. V and J are TRBV25-1 and TRBJ2-3; TRBD1 might be the D (6 bases). The sample was peripheral blood, taken 180 days after TCRalphabeta/CD19-depleted stem cell transplant. The CDR3 loop is CASSESGQSTDTQYF. CDR3 nucleotides: TGTGCCAGCAGTGAGAGTGGACAGAGCACAGATACGCAGTATTTT.